The rows below give T cell receptor beta chains drawn from one sample of a study of blood T cell repertoires in COVID-19. Clones were sequenced by immunoSEQ multiplex PCR, and TCRdb holds only the in-frame ones, with some missing. This repertoire shows 70,000 to 100,000 clones, more than 80% found once; its top ten account for approximately 12%. Sequenced input: peripheral blood. The receptors originated from a human donor in a cohort sampled during active COVID-19. The CDR3 runs from the conserved cysteine through the conserved F or W. D genes are given only for firm matches. Size is stated for part of the rows, as once, few or many counts, or as a class when the clone is expanded.

j_call	d_call	v_call	clone_size	cdr3_length	cdr3_nt	cdr3_aa
TRBJ1-2	TRBD1	TRBV3-1/TRBV3-2	.	13	TGTGCCAGCAGCCTGGGACAGGGGGATGGCTACACCTTC	CASSLGQGDGYTF
TRBJ2-3	.	TRBV4-1	.	15	TGCGCCAGCAGCCAAGGTCACGGGGTTACAGATACGCAGTATTTT	CASSQGHGVTDTQYF
TRBJ2-3	TRBD1	TRBV2	.	15	TGTGCCAGCAGTGGTTCGGACAGGGGAACAGATACGCAGTATTTT	CASSGSDRGTDTQYF
TRBJ2-3	.	TRBV9	.	16	TGTGCCAGCAGCGTAGATCGGGGTGGTTGGACGGATACGCAGTATTTT	CASSVDRGGWTDTQYF
TRBJ2-7	TRBD1	TRBV2	.	16	TGTGCCAGCAGTCCCATACCGGGACAGGGGGGCCACGAGCAGTACTTC	CASSPIPGQGGHEQYF
TRBJ1-2	TRBD1	TRBV10-3	.	14	TGTGCCATCAGTGAGCGACAGGGGAACTATGGCTACACCTTC	CAISERQGNYGYTF
TRBJ1-6	TRBD1	TRBV3-1/TRBV3-2	.	15	TGTGCCAGCAGCCAAGGTTGGACAGGCAATTCACCCCTCCACTTT	CASSQGWTGNSPLHF
TRBJ2-3	TRBD2	TRBV9	once	18	TGTGCCAGCAGCGCCCAACCGGCAGGACTAGCGCCCACAGATACGCAGTATTTT	CASSAQPAGLAPTDTQYF
TRBJ2-7	TRBD2	TRBV5-1	few	19	TGCGCCAGCAGCTTGAGGTCGGGACTAGCGGGTGATGCCTCCTACGAGCAGTACTTC	CASSLRSGLAGDASYEQYF
TRBJ1-2	.	TRBV28	.	14	TGTGCCAGCAGACCCCCCGGGTCCCACTATGGCTACACCTTC	CASRPPGSHYGYTF
TRBJ2-3	.	TRBV7-3	.	14	TGTGCCAGCAGCTTCGGAGGCCCCACAGATACGCAGTATTTT	CASSFGGPTDTQYF
TRBJ2-3	.	TRBV4-1	.	18	TGCGCCAGCAGCCAAGAGCCAGCAGGAACACCTAGCACAGATACGCAGTATTTT	CASSQEPAGTPSTDTQYF
TRBJ1-1	.	TRBV19	.	15	TGTGCCAGTAGCCGGACAGTTTCACGATACACTGAAGCTTTCTTT	CASSRTVSRYTEAFF
TRBJ1-5	TRBD1	TRBV18	.	13	TGTGCCAGCTCACCCGACAGGGACCAGCCCCAGCATTTT	CASSPDRDQPQHF
TRBJ2-1	.	TRBV11-2	.	14	TGTGCCAGCAGCTTACTTGTCTCCTACAATGAGCAGTTCTTC	CASSLLVSYNEQFF
TRBJ1-2	.	TRBV3-1/TRBV3-2	.	14	TGTGCCAGCAGCCAAACGGGGTATAGTCATGGCTACACCTTC	CASSQTGYSHGYTF
TRBJ2-3	TRBD2	TRBV7-9	.	16	TGTGCCAGCAGCCTGGGGACTAGCGGATTCACAGATACGCAGTATTTT	CASSLGTSGFTDTQYF
TRBJ2-5	.	TRBV6-5	.	15	TGTGCCAGCAGTCGGCGAGGGGGATCACGAGAGACCCAGTACTTC	CASSRRGGSRETQYF
TRBJ1-5	.	TRBV28	.	15	TGTGCCAGCAGTTTATCGGCAGGAAGCAATCAGCCCCAGCATTTT	CASSLSAGSNQPQHF
TRBJ2-7	.	TRBV18	.	16	TGTGCCAGCTCACCACTGCTAGCCGGAGGAACTAACGAGCAGTACTTC	CASSPLLAGGTNEQYF
TRBJ2-5	.	TRBV9	few	12	TGTGCCAGCAGCGTAAACGTAGGGGCCCAGTACTTC	CASSVNVGAQYF
TRBJ2-1	TRBD1	TRBV19	.	18	TGTGCCAGTAGTATCGAAATCGGGCAGGGGGCATCCTACAATGAGCAGTTCTTC	CASSIEIGQGASYNEQFF
TRBJ2-1	TRBD2	TRBV27	.	15	TGTGCCAGCACTTTGGGGACTAGCGGCCGACCTGAGCAGTTCTTC	CASTLGTSGRPEQFF
TRBJ1-1	.	TRBV5-5	.	14	TGTGCCAGCAGCTTAGGACCGGCGGGCACTGAAGCTTTCTTT	CASSLGPAGTEAFF
TRBJ2-3	.	TRBV7-9	.	12	TGTGCCAGCACCTCTAGCACAGATACGCAGTATTTT	CASTSSTDTQYF
TRBJ2-7	.	TRBV11-1	.	12	TGTGCCAGCAGCCCTGACAGGTACGAGCAGTACTTC	CASSPDRYEQYF
TRBJ2-2	TRBD2	TRBV3-1/TRBV3-2	few	14	TGTGCCAGCAAGGCGCGGGAGGGCACCGGGGAGCTGTTTTTT	CASKAREGTGELFF
TRBJ2-7	TRBD2	TRBV28	once	15	TGTGCCAGCAGTACCTGGGCTAGCGGGAGTTACGAGCAGTACTTC	CASSTWASGSYEQYF
TRBJ2-7	TRBD1	TRBV5-5	.	15	TGTGCCAGCAGCTTGGGACAGGGGGGTTACTACGAGCAGTACTTC	CASSLGQGGYYEQYF
TRBJ2-6	TRBD2	TRBV7-2	.	18	TGTGCCAGCAGCTGGGACGGCGGGGGGGGCTCTGGGGCCAACGTCCTGACTTTC	CASSWDGGGGSGANVLTF
TRBJ2-1	.	TRBV29-1	.	12	TGCAGCGTTGATCGTAGCGGAAGTGAGCAGTTCTTC	CSVDRSGSEQFF
TRBJ2-7	TRBD2	TRBV7-2	.	14	TGTGCCAGCAGCTTAATGTCTAGCGGGGTCGAGCAGTACTTC	CASSLMSSGVEQYF
TRBJ2-7	TRBD2	TRBV19	.	14	TGTGCCACCTCGACTAGCGGGAGCGTCAACGAGCAGTACTTC	CATSTSGSVNEQYF
TRBJ2-1	TRBD1	TRBV5-1	.	14	TGCGCCAGCAGCTCGACAGGGCTGTTTAATGAGCAGTTCTTC	CASSSTGLFNEQFF
TRBJ2-1	.	TRBV2	.	13	TGTGCCAGCAGTGGCGGGTGGAACCATGAGCAGTTCTTC	CASSGGWNHEQFF
TRBJ1-3	.	TRBV9	.	13	TGTGCCAGCAGGGGGGCAGGAGGAAACACCATATATTTT	CASRGAGGNTIYF
TRBJ1-2	.	TRBV29-1	.	13	TGCAGCGCCCAGACCGGGGGAGGCTATGGCTACACCTTC	CSAQTGGGYGYTF
TRBJ1-1	.	TRBV3-1/TRBV3-2	.	14	TGTGCCAGCAGCCAAGCGGTAGGGAGGACTGAAGCTTTCTTT	CASSQAVGRTEAFF
TRBJ2-3	TRBD1	TRBV29-1	.	17	TGCAGCGTTGTGGGCAGCCCTCAACAGGGGAGCACAGATACGCAGTATTTT	CSVVGSPQQGSTDTQYF
TRBJ1-3	.	TRBV5-1	.	16	TGCGCCAGCAGCTTTCACACAGGCCGCTCTGGAAACACCATATATTTT	CASSFHTGRSGNTIYF
TRBJ2-5	.	TRBV3-1/TRBV3-2	few	13	TGTGCCAGCAGCCGGACTGGTAGGGAGACCCAGTACTTC	CASSRTGRETQYF
TRBJ2-7	TRBD2	TRBV9	.	15	TGTGCCAGCAGCGTAGGTAGCGGGAGAACCTACGAGCAGTACTTC	CASSVGSGRTYEQYF
TRBJ2-7	.	TRBV6-5	.	13	TGTGCCAGCAGTTTGAGCAGGGCAAACGAGCAGTACTTC	CASSLSRANEQYF
TRBJ2-5	.	TRBV5-5	.	15	TGTGCCAGCAGCCCGGGGGGGACAGACGGAGAGACCCAGTACTTC	CASSPGGTDGETQYF
TRBJ1-2	.	TRBV28	.	12	TGTGCCAGCCGACAGCCCAACTATGGCTACACCTTC	CASRQPNYGYTF
TRBJ2-5	.	TRBV28	.	14	TGTGCCAGCACCAGATTTGGTGGGAGGAAGGCCCAGTACTTC	CASTRFGGRKAQYF
TRBJ2-7	TRBD2	TRBV7-6	.	18	TGTGCCAGCACACCGGGGACTAGCGGGAGGGCCACATCCTACGAGCAGTACTTC	CASTPGTSGRATSYEQYF
TRBJ2-7	.	TRBV2	.	12	TGTGCCAGCAGTGGCAGGGCCCCTGAGCAGTACTTC	CASSGRAPEQYF
TRBJ2-2	.	TRBV7-9	.	13	TGTGCCAGCAGCCGACAGAACACCGGGGAGCTGTTTTTT	CASSRQNTGELFF
TRBJ2-2	TRBD2	TRBV6-5	.	14	TGTGCCAGCATTCGGCGGGAGTTAACCGGGGAGCTGTTTTTT	CASIRRELTGELFF
TRBJ2-7	TRBD1	TRBV5-1	.	14	TGCGCCAGCAGCTTGGGCGACAGGGGTTACGAGCAGTACTTC	CASSLGDRGYEQYF
TRBJ2-7	TRBD1	TRBV5-1	.	15	TGCGCCAGCAGCTTAGGGACAGGGGTCCTCTACGAGCAGTACTTC	CASSLGTGVLYEQYF
TRBJ2-7	.	TRBV6-5	once	14	TGTGCCAGCCAAAGGGGGGACAGCTCCTACGAGCAGTACTTC	CASQRGDSSYEQYF